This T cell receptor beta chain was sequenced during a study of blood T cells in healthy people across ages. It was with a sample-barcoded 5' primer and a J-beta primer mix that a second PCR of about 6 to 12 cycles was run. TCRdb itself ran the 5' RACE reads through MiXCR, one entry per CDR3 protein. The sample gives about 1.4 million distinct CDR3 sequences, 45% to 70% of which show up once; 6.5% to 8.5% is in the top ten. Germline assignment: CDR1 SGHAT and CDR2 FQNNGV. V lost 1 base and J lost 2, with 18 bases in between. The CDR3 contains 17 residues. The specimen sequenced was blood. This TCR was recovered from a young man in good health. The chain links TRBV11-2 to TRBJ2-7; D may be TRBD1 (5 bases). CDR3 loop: CASSLADRVILTYEQYF. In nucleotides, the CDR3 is TGTGCCAGCAGCTTAGCCGACAGAGTGATACTCACCTACGAGCAGTACTTC.